A selection of T cell receptor beta chains follows, all from one sample in a study of T cells in Graves' hyperthyroidism and ophthalmopathy. Via MiXCR, TCRdb re-called the multiplex PCR reads, giving one row per CDR3 protein. This sample yields 400,000 to 500,000 distinct CDR3 sequences, of which about 15% are seen a single time; approximately 13% belongs to the top ten. The source material was blood. The origin of the receptors is a man younger than 30 with Graves' ophthalmopathy. CDR3s include the opening cysteine and the closing phenylalanine or tryptophan. Fields, in order: V gene, clone size, J gene, D gene, CDR3 protein, CDR3 DNA. The D gene is left open where the match is weak. For some rows the clone size is stated as once, few or many, or as a class when expanded; others skip it.

>TRBV27|NA|TRBJ1-5|TRBD1
CASSSHLTQGEGQPQHF
TGTGCCAGCAGTTCCCATTTGACTCAGGGGGAGGGTCAGCCCCAGCATTTT
>TRBV10-1|many|TRBJ1-6|TRBD1
CASSPGQGRDSPLHF
TGCGCCAGCAGTCCGGGACAGGGCCGGGATTCACCCCTCCACTTT
>TRBV19|NA|TRBJ1-5|NA
CATVIGGYNWPQHF
TGTGCGACAGTAATAGGGGGTTATAATTGGCCCCAGCATTTT
>TRBV20-1|many|TRBJ2-1|NA
CSASSGDEQFF
TGCAGTGCTAGTTCCGGAGATGAGCAGTTCTTC
>TRBV3-1|many|TRBJ2-7|NA
CASSRGDRTSYEQYF
TGTGCCAGCAGCCGGGGGGACCGCACCTCCTACGAGCAGTACTTC
>TRBV6-2/TRBV6-3|NA|TRBJ2-1|NA
CASIRGLRGSSYNEQFF
TGTGCCAGCATTAGGGGACTGAGGGGGAGCTCCTACAATGAGCAGTTCTTC
>TRBV6-5|many|TRBJ1-5|TRBD1
CASKSGTGGDLYSNQPQHF
TGTGCCAGCAAATCCGGGACAGGGGGGGATCTATATAGCAATCAGCCCCAGCATTTT
>TRBV28|many|TRBJ2-1|NA
CASSFEADEQFF
TGTGCCAGCAGTTTCGAAGCGGATGAGCAGTTCTTC
>TRBV5-6|many|TRBJ2-1|NA
CASSLLGIAYNEQFF
TGTGCCAGCAGCTTGCTCGGGATAGCTTACAATGAGCAGTTCTTC
>TRBV5-1|many|TRBJ1-6|TRBD1
CASSLEDREDSPLHF
TGCGCCAGCAGCTTGGAGGACAGGGAGGATTCACCCCTCCACTTT
>TRBV6-1|many|TRBJ2-1|NA
CASSYRPSLRNEQFF
TGTGCCAGCAGTTATCGACCCTCTTTAAGGAATGAGCAGTTCTTC
>TRBV11-3|few|TRBJ2-7|TRBD1
CASSDKDRVYEQYF
TGTGCCAGCAGCGATAAAGACAGGGTTTACGAGCAGTACTTC
>TRBV25-1|many|TRBJ2-7|TRBD1
CASSGLWGQKYEQYF
TGTGCCAGCAGTGGGTTATGGGGACAGAAATACGAGCAGTACTTC
>TRBV19|NA|TRBJ1-1|NA
CASSPRGALAEAFF
TGTGCCAGTAGCCCTAGGGGGGCGCTAGCTGAAGCTTTCTTT
>TRBV24-1|many|TRBJ2-1|TRBD2
CATSDSYSGTSGRVQFF
TGTGCCACCAGTGATTCGTACTCCGGGACTAGCGGGAGGGTGCAGTTCTTC
>TRBV7-8|many|TRBJ2-7|TRBD2
CASSSAGKRDLYEQYF
TGTGCCAGCAGCTCCGCAGGCAAGCGGGACCTCTACGAGCAGTACTTC
>TRBV5-1|many|TRBJ1-1|NA
CASSLAGNTEAFF
TGCGCCAGCAGCTTGGCCGGAAACACTGAAGCTTTCTTT
>TRBV12-3/TRBV12-4|many|TRBJ2-7|TRBD2
CASRPTSGRGHEQYF
TGTGCCAGCAGGCCGACTAGCGGGAGAGGTCACGAGCAGTACTTC
>TRBV6-5|NA|TRBJ1-1|NA
CASSYSAENEAFF
TGTGCCAGCAGTTACTCCGCGGAGAATGAAGCTTTCTTT
>TRBV28|NA|TRBJ1-1|NA
CASSSHSEAFF
TGTGCCAGCAGTTCCCACTCCGAAGCTTTCTTT
>TRBV29-1|many|TRBJ2-7|NA
CSVEDKAAGRRAYEQYF
TGCAGCGTTGAAGATAAAGCGGCGGGGAGGCGCGCCTACGAGCAGTACTTC
>TRBV7-3|few|TRBJ2-2|NA
CASSLGPPITGELFF
TGTGCCAGCAGCTTAGGTCCACCAATAACCGGGGAGCTGTTTTTT
>TRBV15|few|TRBJ2-1|TRBD2
CATSARLAAAEQFF
TGTGCCACCAGCGCAAGACTAGCGGCTGCTGAGCAGTTCTTC
>TRBV20-1|many|TRBJ1-5|NA
CSAGPSETQPQHF
TGCAGTGCGGGCCCTAGTGAAACGCAGCCCCAGCATTTT
>TRBV24-1|many|TRBJ1-1|NA
CATRERLHTEAFF
TGTGCCACCAGAGAGAGACTCCACACTGAAGCTTTCTTT